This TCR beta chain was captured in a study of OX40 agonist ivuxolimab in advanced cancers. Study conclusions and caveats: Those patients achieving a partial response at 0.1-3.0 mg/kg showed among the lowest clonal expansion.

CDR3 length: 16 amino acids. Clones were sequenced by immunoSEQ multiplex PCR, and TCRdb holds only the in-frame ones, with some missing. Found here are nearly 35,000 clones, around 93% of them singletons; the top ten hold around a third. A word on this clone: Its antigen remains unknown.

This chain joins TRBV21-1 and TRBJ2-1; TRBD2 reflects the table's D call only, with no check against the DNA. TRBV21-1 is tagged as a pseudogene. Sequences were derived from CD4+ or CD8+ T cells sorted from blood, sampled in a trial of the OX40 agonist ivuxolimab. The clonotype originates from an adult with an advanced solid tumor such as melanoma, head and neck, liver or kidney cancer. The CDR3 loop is CASSKDWRGGGNEQFF. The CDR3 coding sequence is TGTGCCAGCAGCAAAGATTGGCGGGGAGGGGGGAATGAGCAGTTCTTC.